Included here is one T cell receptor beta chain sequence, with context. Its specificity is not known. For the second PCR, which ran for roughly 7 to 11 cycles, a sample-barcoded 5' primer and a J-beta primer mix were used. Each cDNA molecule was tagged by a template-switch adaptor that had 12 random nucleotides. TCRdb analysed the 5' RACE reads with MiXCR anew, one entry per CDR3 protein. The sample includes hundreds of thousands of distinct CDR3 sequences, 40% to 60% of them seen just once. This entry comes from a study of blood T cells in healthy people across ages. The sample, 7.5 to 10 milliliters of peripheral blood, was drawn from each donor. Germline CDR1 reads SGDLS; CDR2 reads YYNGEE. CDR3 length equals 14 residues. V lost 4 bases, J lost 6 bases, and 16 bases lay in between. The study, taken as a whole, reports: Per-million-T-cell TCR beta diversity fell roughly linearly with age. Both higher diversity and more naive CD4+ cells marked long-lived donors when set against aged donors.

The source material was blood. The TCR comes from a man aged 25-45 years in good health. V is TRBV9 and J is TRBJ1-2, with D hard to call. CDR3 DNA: TGTGCCAGCAGCATATACACGTCCGGTAATGGCTACACCTTC. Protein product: CASSIYTSGNGYTF.